This entry lists 20 T cell receptor beta chains sequenced from one sample in a study of CD8 T cells in Susac syndrome. Reverse transcription of about 0.5 to 1 ug RNA used random hexamers. TCRdb recomputed calls from the immunoSEQ multiplex PCR reads with MiXCR, one row per CDR3 protein. The table shows some 180,000 distinct CDR3 sequences, with roughly 94% occurring only once. The sequencing input was CD4+ T cells from PBMCs. The receptors stem from a human donor in good health.

The chain uses TRBV12-3 or TRBV12-4 and TRBJ2-1; 10 bases line up with TRBD2. The CDR3 is 15 amino acids. The ends lost 1 base at V and 10 bases at J; junction bases unmatched: 7. In nucleotides, the CDR3 is TGTGCCAGCAGTTTAGGAGCGGGAGGGCTCGGGGAGCAGTTCTTC. It codes for CASSLGAGGLGEQFF.

The CDR3 nucleotides read TGCAGCGCTCACGGTGGGGGAGGGTCCTACGAGCAGTACTTC. This gives the protein CSAHGGGGSYEQYF. V and J are TRBV29-1 and TRBJ2-7, with TRBD2 matching 7 bases. This CDR3 has 14 residues. The germline V gene has CDR1 SQVTM and CDR2 ANQGSEA. Unmatched junction bases numbered 10, after V lost 7 bases and J lost 1 base.

With regard to this clonotype: At one boundary the junction diverges from the germline segment, which might be a read error. The J gene is TRBJ2-4, the V gene TRBV6-2 or TRBV6-3, with TRBD1 matching 10 bases. Germline V gene data show CDR1 as MNHEY and CDR2 as SVGEGT. This CDR3 has 14 amino acids. The CDR3 sequence: CASSRLGQGSKLHF. The CDR3 DNA sequence: TGTGCCAGCAGTCGCTTGGGACAGGGGTCAAAGTTGCACTTC.

J is TRBJ1-4 and V is TRBV12-3 or TRBV12-4; 7 positions match TRBD1. Trimming removed 3 bases from V and 6 bases from J; junction bases left unmatched: 4. The CDR3 is 14 amino acids. The CDR3 is CASSLGDSHEKLFF. CDR3 nucleotides: TGTGCCAGCAGTTTGGGGGACAGTCATGAAAAACTGTTTTTT.

The rearrangement links TRBV30 to TRBJ2-7; D gene ambiguous. Germline assignment: CDR1 GTSNPN and CDR2 SVGIG (reference sequence). V was clipped by 1 base and J by 4 bases, with 5 bases between them. The CDR3 consists of 11 residues. CDR3 nucleotide sequence: TGTGCCTGGAGTGCCAGGTACGAGCAGTACTTC. The encoded protein is CAWSARYEQYF. The full variable domain, in which reference TRBV30 and TRBJ2-7 provide the parts outside the CDR3, is SQTIHQWPATLVQPVGSPLSLECTVEGTSNPNLYWYRQAAGRGLQLLFYSVGIGQISSEVPQNLSASRPQDRQFILSSKKLLLSDSGFYLCAWSARYEQYFGPGTRLTVT.

This clonotype was counted once. At one end the junction does not follow the germline gene, possibly because of a read error. CDR3 nucleotides: TGCAGTACGTCGTATCGGCGGGACGCCTTTTTC. Encoded protein: CSTSYRRDAFF. The rearrangement uses TRBV20-1 and TRBJ2-1; TRBD2 might be the D (6 bases). The V gene's germline CDR1 is DFQATT and CDR2 SNEGSKA (reference sequence). This CDR3 has 11 amino acids.

The chain is built from TRBV5-6 and TRBJ2-3, with D perhaps assigned TRBD1 or TRBD2 (5 bases each). The CDR3 extends over 14 amino acids. Germline V CDR1 and CDR2: SGHDT, YYEEEE. The V end was cut by 6 bases, the J end by 5 bases, with 16 bases between. The CDR3 reads CASTPGPSGDTQYF. The CDR3 DNA reads TGTGCCAGCACCCCGGGACCGAGTGGAGATACGCAGTATTTT.

The chain's CDR3 is CSVPGRVNTEAFF. In DNA, the CDR3 is TGCAGCGTGCCAGGGCGGGTGAACACTGAAGCTTTCTTT. The chain couples TRBV29-1 to TRBJ1-1; a possible D gene is TRBD1 (5 bases). Germline-derived CDR1 and CDR2 are SQVTM and ANQGSEA. The ends were cut back, 6 bases at V and 0 bases at J, with 11 bases in the middle. The CDR3 spans 13 residues.

J is TRBJ1-1 and V is TRBV29-1; D not resolved. The CDR3 runs to 16 residues. V gave up 4 bases and J gave up 3 bases, with 21 bases separating them. Germline V gene lookup returns CDR1 SQVTM and CDR2 ANQGSEA. This chain's CDR3 is CSVVTPAPVVDTEAFF. The CDR3 DNA is TGCAGCGTTGTGACACCCGCTCCGGTAGTTGACACTGAAGCTTTCTTT.

CDR3 bases: TGCAGTGCTAGAGATCCAGGGAAGTACGAGCAGTACTTC. It yields the protein CSARDPGKYEQYF. This rearrangement joins TRBV20-1 to TRBJ2-7; possibly TRBD1 for D (5 bases). Trimming took 0 bases from V and 4 from J, leaving 10 bases between them. CDR3 size: 13 residues. The germline gives CDR1 DFQATT, CDR2 SNEGSKA (reference sequence).

The chain joins TRBV4-2 to TRBJ2-5; 7 nucleotides agree with TRBD1. V lost 1 base, J lost 3 bases, and 2 bases stayed unmatched. Per germline, CDR1 LGHNA and CDR2 YNFKEQ. This CDR3 has 14 residues. DNA of the CDR3: TGTGCCAGCAGCCAAGTTGACAGGGAAGAGACCCAGTACTTC. It translates to CASSQVDREETQYF.

The chain recombines TRBV6-2 or TRBV6-3 with TRBJ2-1; 10 bases line up with TRBD1. The CDR3 extends over 12 amino acids. The junction had 9 bases not matched to a gene; V was cut back by 10 bases and J by 12 bases. Germline lookup yields CDR1 MNHEY and CDR2 SVGEGT. For the CDR3, the DNA is TGTGCCACGGACAGGGGGATATCCCTGCAGTTCTTC. It translates to CATDRGISLQFF.

The chain combines TRBV6-6 with TRBJ2-7, with D tentatively TRBD2 (5 bases). This CDR3 comprises 13 residues. CDR1 is MNHNY and CDR2 is SVGAGI in the germline V gene (reference sequence). Trimming left V 4 bases short and J 2 bases short, with 9 bases between. The CDR3 coding sequence is TGTGCCAGCAGTTTAGCGACTACCTACGAGCAGTACTTC. Amino acid sequence: CASSLATTYEQYF.

The chain couples TRBV12-3 or TRBV12-4 to TRBJ2-7; D remains ambiguous. V lost 0 bases and J 12 bases, leaving 9 bases between the germline ends. The CDR3 sequence is 11 residues long. CDR3 coding DNA: TGTGCCAGCAGTTTAGCGGTATTACCGTACTTC. It yields the protein CASSLAVLPYF.

The chain joins TRBV20-1 to TRBJ2-7, with D uncertain. Trimming took off 5 bases at V and 2 bases at J, with 10 bases between the two ends. CDR1 DFQATT and CDR2 SNEGSKA come from the germline V gene (reference sequence). The CDR3 loop spans 12 amino acids. CDR3: CSAAGETYEQYF. DNA of the CDR3: TGCAGTGCTGCTGGGGAAACCTACGAGCAGTACTTC.

The chain employs TRBV13 and TRBJ2-1; D call uncertain. The germline CDR1 and CDR2 sequences are PRHDT and FYEKMQ (reference sequence). Trimming left V 4 bases short and J 6 bases short, with 13 bases between. CDR3 length: 14 residues. As DNA, the CDR3 is TGTGCCAGCAGCTCCTTCGGCCAGAGCAATGAGCAGTTCTTC. Its protein product is CASSSFGQSNEQFF. The complete variable domain, with remaining parts taken from reference TRBV13 and TRBJ2-1, reads AAGVIQSPRHLIKEKRETATLKCYPIPRHDTVYWYQQGPGQDPQFLISFYEKMQSDKGSIPDRFSAQQFSDYHSELNMSSLELGDSALYFCASSSFGQSNEQFFGPGTRLTVL.

This clonotype was counted between two and nine times. The chain joins TRBV18 to TRBJ2-2; D is ambiguous. Trimming shortened V by 2 bases and J by 5 bases, and 3 bases separated the two germline ends. The CDR3 runs to 12 residues. Germline V CDR1 and CDR2: KGHSH, LQKENI. The CDR3 here is CASSPGTGELFF. Here the CDR3 DNA reads TGTGCCAGCTCACCAGGGACCGGGGAGCTGTTTTTT.

The gene calls are TRBV3-1 and TRBJ2-5; D ambiguous. This CDR3 is built from 14 residues. Germline CDR1 and CDR2: LGHDT and YNNKEL (reference sequence). V lost 0 bases and J lost 5, with 10 bases in between. The CDR3, as DNA: TGTGCCAGCAGCCAAGACGCGGTTGCCGAGACCCAGTACTTC. As protein: CASSQDAVAETQYF.

The chain couples TRBV29-1 to TRBJ2-7, with D possibly TRBD2 on 7 matching bases. V dropped 7 bases and J dropped 3 bases, with 16 bases sitting between them. This CDR3 has 13 amino acids. Germline CDR1 and CDR2: SQVTM and ANQGSEA. CDR3 sequence reads: CSATGGAGYEQYF. CDR3 DNA sequence: TGCAGCGCTACTGGGGGGGCGGGCTACGAGCAGTACTTC.

The V gene is TRBV20-1, the J gene TRBJ2-7; tentatively, D is TRBD1 or TRBD2 (7 bases each). Germline V gene data show CDR1 as DFQATT and CDR2 as SNEGSKA (reference sequence). Trimming removed 1 base at V and 2 bases at J, with 12 bases between. This CDR3 region has 14 residues. The CDR3 protein is CSARAGGQTYEQYF. CDR3 sequence (DNA): TGCAGTGCTAGAGCGGGGGGACAGACCTACGAGCAGTACTTC.